This T cell receptor (beta chain) was identified in a study of blood T cell repertoires in COVID-19 (dated by TCRdb to 2018 to 2020). Concerning the study at large: Samples from collaborators originated in the United States, Italy and Spain and spanned both the acute and convalescent phases of COVID-19. Nearly every sample came with metadata listing a de-identified subject ID, COVID-19 status, age in years and sex. The dataset comprised deeply sampled blood TCRbeta repertoires from subjects exposed to, actively infected with, or recovered from COVID-19. The repertoires were released in a freely available public database meant as a resource for research on the immune response to SARS-CoV-2. The samples were drawn from the first 160 participants of the ongoing ImmuneRACE study and from over a thousand subjects provided by 6 global collaborators. The material from the prospective study consisted of cDNA or gDNA derived from T cells, B-cell-depleted T cells, or PBMCs. Where available, HLA class I and class II types were taken from metadata supplied by the sample provider and were not determined by assay-based typing.

TCRbeta CDR3 regions were amplified from genomic DNA using the immunoSEQ Assay, a bias-controlled multiplex PCR. Regarding the original processing steps: The number of nucleated cells in each sample was estimated by amplification of reference gene primers within the assay. To quantify the absolute abundance of each unique TCRbeta CDR3 rearrangement, sequence reads were collapsed and filtered. For each sample, productive Simpson clonality was calculated as the square root of Simpson's diversity index over productive rearrangements. Here the immuneACCESS table is served through TCRdb, limited to in-frame sequences with V and J called. Missing clones are a known gap in these copies; in checked studies unresolved V genes cover under half, and the rest lacks a known reason. For V, J and clone size, that table is used; D and trimming come from the DNA. This sample has about 260,000 clones in its table, and 85% to 90% of those were observed once. Jointly, the top ten make up around 0.8% of the sample.

Points the paper makes about the study in general: Clinical and demographic metadata were provided uncurated, with the amount varying by source and participant.

This clone was recorded once. Its antigen is not yet known. Per-base qualities were not stored, and no clone one base away is much larger. Via the germline V gene, CDR1 is MGHDK and CDR2 SYGVNS. V and J lose 1 base and 5 bases, and a span of 12 bases separates them. The CDR3 numbers 16 residues from cysteine through phenylalanine. The entry retains the CDR3 DNA only, 48 bases that are in frame from base 1. In the prospective study, participants were about 18 to 100 years old, resided in 24 geographic areas of the United States, and were enrolled through a virtual design. Cohort assignment in the prospective study relied on participant-reported clinical history from a screening survey and a study questionnaire. Exposed participants had been in contact with someone with a PCR-confirmed or clinician-diagnosed COVID-19 case within 2 weeks of study entry. Mobile phlebotomists in the prospective study collected whole blood, serum and a nasopharyngeal or oropharyngeal swab from every participant. Additional blood draws and questionnaires over an approximately two-month period could optionally be provided by prospective study participants. Blood samples from the prospective study were shipped frozen or at room temperature prior to DNA extraction.

The receptor was isolated from a man aged 45-65 years who had been exposed to COVID-19. The material sequenced was PBMCs or T cells enriched from blood (not recorded which). The chain couples TRBV25-1 to TRBJ1-6; TRBD1 is perhaps the D gene, given 5 matching bases. The DNA sequence is TGTGCCAGCAGTGAATGGAGGGGTGGAAATAATTCACCCCTCCACTTT. It translates as CASSEWRGGNNSPLHF.